This TCR beta chain was identified during a study of blood T cell repertoires in COVID-19. Some clones are missing from TCRdb's copy, which holds only in-frame ones; the method was immunoSEQ multiplex PCR. The repertoire holds around 78,000 clones, with more than 80% as singletons. Trimming shortened V by 0 bases and J by 0 bases, and 16 bases separated the two germline ends. CDR3 length equals 18 residues. Germline V lookup: CDR1 LGHDT, CDR2 YNNKEL (reference sequence). The sequence derives from a man in his fifties or sixties with active or convalescent COVID-19. The sequencing sample was made of peripheral blood. The rearrangement joins TRBV3-1 (or the pseudogene TRBV3-2) to TRBJ2-3, with a tentative D call TRBD1 (6 bases). This chain's CDR3 is CASSQERENRDSTDTQYF. CDR3 DNA: TGTGCCAGCAGCCAAGAAAGGGAAAACAGGGACAGCACAGATACGCAGTATTTT.